This TCR beta chain was sequenced for a study of shared clonotypes between healthy human individuals. Clones were sequenced by immunoSEQ multiplex PCR, and TCRdb holds only the in-frame ones, with some missing. The table shows roughly 500,000 clones, with 90% to 96% occurring only once. This CDR3 spans 18 amino acids. V was clipped by 3 bases and J by 1 base, with 21 bases between them. Germline loops: CDR1 MGHRA, CDR2 YSYEKL. The sequencing sample was made of naive CD4+ T cells sorted from blood. The subset here: CD45RA+ positively selected. The sequence came from a woman aged 25 to 39 in good health. This chain connects TRBV4-1 to TRBJ2-5, with D possibly TRBD1 on 5 matching bases. The CDR3 loop is CASSHRGPAVGVQETQYF. The CDR3 nucleotides are TGCGCCAGCAGCCACCGAGGTCCGGCGGTAGGGGTCCAAGAGACCCAGTACTTC.